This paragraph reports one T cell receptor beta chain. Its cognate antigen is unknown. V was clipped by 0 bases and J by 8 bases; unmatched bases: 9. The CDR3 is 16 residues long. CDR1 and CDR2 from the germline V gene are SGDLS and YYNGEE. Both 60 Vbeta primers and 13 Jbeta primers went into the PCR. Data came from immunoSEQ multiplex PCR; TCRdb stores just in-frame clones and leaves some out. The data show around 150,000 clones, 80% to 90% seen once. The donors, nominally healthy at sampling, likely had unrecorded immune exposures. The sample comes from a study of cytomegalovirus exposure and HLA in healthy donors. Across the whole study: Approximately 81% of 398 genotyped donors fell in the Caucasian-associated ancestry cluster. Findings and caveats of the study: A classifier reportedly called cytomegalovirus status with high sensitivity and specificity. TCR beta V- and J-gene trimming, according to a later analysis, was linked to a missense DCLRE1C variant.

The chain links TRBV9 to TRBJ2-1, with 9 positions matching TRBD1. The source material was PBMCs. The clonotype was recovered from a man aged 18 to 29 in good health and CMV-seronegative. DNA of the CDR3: TGTGCCAGCAGCGTAGCTTTGGGACAGGGTGAAGATGAGCAGTTCTTC. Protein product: CASSVALGQGEDEQFF.